A selection of T cell receptor beta chains follows, all from one sample in a study of early stage breast cancer tumors. Assay used: immunoSEQ multiplex PCR; TCRdb lists only in-frame clones, some missing. The profile shows about 17,000 clones, around four fifths of them singletons. The sequencing sample was made of blood. All receptors derive from an older person with breast cancer. Each CDR3 is given with its conserved first and last residue. The order of the fields is V gene, J gene, D gene, clone size, CDR3 protein, CDR3 DNA. A D gene is named only where the DNA matches it firmly. Rows give clone size only sometimes, using once, few, many, or a class for an expanded clone.

V gene: TRBV6-6; J gene: TRBJ2-3; D gene: TRBD2; clone size: .; CDR3 protein: CASSQRGGQDTQYF; CDR3 DNA: TGTGCCAGCAGTCAGCGGGGGGGCCAAGATACGCAGTATTTT
V gene: TRBV2; J gene: TRBJ2-1; D gene: .; clone size: .; CDR3 protein: CASRRESEQFF; CDR3 DNA: TGTGCCAGCAGGAGGGAGAGTGAGCAGTTCTTC
V gene: TRBV27; J gene: TRBJ1-1; D gene: TRBD1; clone size: .; CDR3 protein: CASSRTGGTSLEAFF; CDR3 DNA: TGTGCCAGCAGTAGGACAGGGGGGACTTCGCTTGAAGCTTTCTTT
V gene: TRBV6-6; J gene: TRBJ1-2; D gene: .; clone size: few; CDR3 protein: CASRGGGGNGYTF; CDR3 DNA: TGTGCCAGCCGAGGCGGGGGCGGGAATGGCTACACCTTC
V gene: TRBV5-6; J gene: TRBJ1-6; D gene: .; clone size: .; CDR3 protein: CASSLIGLHNSPLHF; CDR3 DNA: TGTGCCAGCAGCTTGATCGGGTTACATAATTCACCCCTCCACTTT
V gene: TRBV18; J gene: TRBJ2-1; D gene: .; clone size: .; CDR3 protein: CASSPEVATSSYNEQFF; CDR3 DNA: TGTGCCAGCTCGCCAGAGGTAGCCACGAGCTCCTACAATGAGCAGTTCTTC
V gene: TRBV7-2; J gene: TRBJ2-5; D gene: .; clone size: .; CDR3 protein: CASSLSAGKTQYF; CDR3 DNA: TGTGCCAGCAGCTTATCCGCAGGGAAGACCCAGTACTTC
V gene: TRBV29-1; J gene: TRBJ2-7; D gene: .; clone size: .; CDR3 protein: CSVERGSDEQYF; CDR3 DNA: TGCAGCGTTGAACGGGGGTCTGACGAGCAGTACTTC
V gene: TRBV2; J gene: TRBJ2-1; D gene: .; clone size: .; CDR3 protein: CASNPLAVSSYNEQFF; CDR3 DNA: TGTGCCAGCAACCCCCTTGCGGTCAGCTCCTACAATGAGCAGTTCTTC
V gene: TRBV5-1; J gene: TRBJ2-1; D gene: .; clone size: .; CDR3 protein: CASSFEALYNEQFF; CDR3 DNA: TGCGCCAGCAGCTTCGAGGCACTGTACAATGAGCAGTTCTTC
V gene: TRBV29-1; J gene: TRBJ2-5; D gene: TRBD1; clone size: .; CDR3 protein: CSVTGVRETQYF; CDR3 DNA: TGCAGCGTAACAGGGGTAAGGGAGACCCAGTACTTC
V gene: TRBV4-3; J gene: TRBJ2-5; D gene: .; clone size: .; CDR3 protein: CASSPLSTGETQYF; CDR3 DNA: TGCGCCAGCAGCCCTCTTTCGACGGGAGAGACCCAGTACTTC
V gene: TRBV18; J gene: TRBJ1-1; D gene: .; clone size: .; CDR3 protein: CASSPQMVSTATEAFF; CDR3 DNA: TGTGCCAGCTCACCACAAATGGTGAGCACAGCAACTGAAGCTTTCTTT
V gene: TRBV2; J gene: TRBJ1-4; D gene: TRBD1; clone size: .; CDR3 protein: CASSGTGDEKLFF; CDR3 DNA: TGTGCCAGCAGCGGGACAGGGGATGAAAAACTGTTTTTT
V gene: TRBV4-1; J gene: TRBJ2-2; D gene: TRBD2; clone size: .; CDR3 protein: CASSPMTPGGGNTGELFF; CDR3 DNA: TGCGCCAGCAGCCCCATGACACCGGGGGGGGGAAACACCGGGGAGCTGTTTTTT
V gene: TRBV18; J gene: TRBJ1-1; D gene: .; clone size: .; CDR3 protein: CASSRAGVNTEAFF; CDR3 DNA: TGTGCCAGCTCACGGGCAGGGGTGAACACTGAAGCTTTCTTT
V gene: TRBV5-1; J gene: TRBJ2-1; D gene: TRBD1; clone size: .; CDR3 protein: CASSEGQIYNEQFF; CDR3 DNA: TGCGCCAGCAGCGAGGGACAGATCTACAATGAGCAGTTCTTC
V gene: TRBV6-1; J gene: TRBJ2-6; D gene: TRBD1; clone size: once; CDR3 protein: CASSEMDRAGANVLTF; CDR3 DNA: TGTGCCAGCAGTGAGATGGACAGGGCGGGGGCCAACGTCCTGACTTTC
V gene: TRBV10-3; J gene: TRBJ1-2; D gene: .; clone size: .; CDR3 protein: CAISESVGYGYTF; CDR3 DNA: TGTGCCATCAGTGAGTCCGTCGGCTATGGCTACACCTTC
V gene: TRBV2; J gene: TRBJ1-2; D gene: .; clone size: .; CDR3 protein: CASSAQVFYGYTF; CDR3 DNA: TGTGCCAGCAGTGCGCAGGTCTTCTATGGCTACACCTTC